This T cell receptor (beta chain) was captured by sequencing in a study of blood T cell repertoires in COVID-19. Study-wide context: Samples taken during acute and convalescent COVID-19 were collected in the United States, Italy and Spain. The analysed material was cDNA or gDNA that came from T cells, B-cell-depleted T cells, or PBMCs.

The CDR3 consists of 14 residues. CDR1 and CDR2 (germline): MNHNY, SVGAGI (reference sequence). V lost 7 bases to trimming and J lost 4 bases; unmatched junction nucleotides: 3. As handled by the study authors: Estimation of nucleated cell counts was performed using reference gene primer amplification. The method was immunoSEQ multiplex PCR; TCRdb's version includes in-frame clones alone and lacks a portion of them. V and J calls and clone size follow that table, whereas D and trimming were derived from the DNA. The sample records around 62,000 clones, 88% being singletons. The gene calls are TRBV6-6 and TRBJ2-2; 10 bases agree with TRBD2. The sequence came from a woman in her sixties or seventies with COVID-19, enrolled during active disease. Sequencing input: peripheral blood. As DNA, the CDR3 is TGTGCCAGCAAGGCTAGCGGGAGCACCGGGGAGCTGTTTTTT. As protein: CASKASGSTGELFF.